What follows is one T cell receptor (beta chain) and its context. The sample originates from a study of technical replicates of blood from a handful of donors. Using immunoSEQ multiplex PCR, the repertoire was profiled, and TCRdb retains in-frame clones only, with some absent. The table includes roughly 60,000 clones, just under 90% detected once. The CDR3 consists of 13 residues. The V and J ends lost 8 bases and 2 bases respectively, with 13 bases between them. Germline V gene lookup returns CDR1 MNHEY and CDR2 SMNVEV (reference sequence). Sequenced material: PBMCs. This clonotype was obtained from a human donor in good health. Some clones in this sample may be carry-over from other donors' samples. This sequence joins TRBV27 and TRBJ2-7; perhaps TRBD2 as D (6 bases). This CDR3 is CASRFGGAYEQYF. CDR3 DNA sequence: TGTGCCAGCCGATTCGGCGGGGCCTACGAGCAGTACTTC.